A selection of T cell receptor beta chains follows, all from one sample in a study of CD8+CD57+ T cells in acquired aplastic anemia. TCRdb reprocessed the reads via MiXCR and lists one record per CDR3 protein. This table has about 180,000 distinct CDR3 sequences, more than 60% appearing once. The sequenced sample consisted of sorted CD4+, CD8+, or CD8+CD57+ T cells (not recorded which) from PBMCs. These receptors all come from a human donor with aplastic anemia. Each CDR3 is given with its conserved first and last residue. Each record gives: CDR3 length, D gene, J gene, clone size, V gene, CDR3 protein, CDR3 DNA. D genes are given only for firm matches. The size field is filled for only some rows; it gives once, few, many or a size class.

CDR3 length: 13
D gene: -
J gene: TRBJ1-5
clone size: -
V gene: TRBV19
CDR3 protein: CASSTAPAQPQHF
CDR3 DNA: TGTGCCAGTAGTACAGCTCCGGCTCAGCCCCAGCATTTT

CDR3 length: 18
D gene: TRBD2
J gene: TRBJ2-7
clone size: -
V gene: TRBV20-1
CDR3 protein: CSAIPPGGLGGRAYEQYF
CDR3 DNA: TGCAGTGCTATACCCCCCGGGGGGCTTGGCGGGAGGGCTTACGAGCAGTACTTC

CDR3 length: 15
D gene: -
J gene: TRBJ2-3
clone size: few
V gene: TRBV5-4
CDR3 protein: CASSLYSYSSDTRYF
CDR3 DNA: TGTGCCAGCAGCTTGTATTCGTACAGCTCAGATACGCGGTATTTT

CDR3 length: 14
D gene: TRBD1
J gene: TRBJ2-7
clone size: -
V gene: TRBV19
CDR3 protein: CASADRAESYEQYF
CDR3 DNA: TGTGCCAGCGCCGACAGGGCCGAATCCTACGAGCAGTACTTC

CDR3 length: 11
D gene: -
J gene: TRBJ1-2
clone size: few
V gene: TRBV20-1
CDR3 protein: CSARGTGGYTF
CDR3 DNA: TGCAGTGCTAGAGGGACGGGTGGCTACACCTTC

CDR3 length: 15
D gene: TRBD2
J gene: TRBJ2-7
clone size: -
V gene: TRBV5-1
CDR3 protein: CASSLLAGRSYEQYF
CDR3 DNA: TGCGCCAGCAGCTTGCTAGCGGGACGATCCTACGAGCAGTACTTC

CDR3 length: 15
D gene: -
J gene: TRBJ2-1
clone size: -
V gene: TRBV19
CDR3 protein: CASSPRLDFRNEQFF
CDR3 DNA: TGTGCCAGTAGTCCCCGACTAGATTTCCGAAATGAGCAGTTCTTC

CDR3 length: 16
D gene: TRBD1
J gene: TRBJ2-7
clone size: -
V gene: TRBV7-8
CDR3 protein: CASSASGTGSTYEQYF
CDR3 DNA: TGTGCCAGCAGCGCATCCGGGACAGGGAGTACCTACGAGCAGTACTTC

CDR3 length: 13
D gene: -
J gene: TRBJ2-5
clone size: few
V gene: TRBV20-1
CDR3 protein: CSARYRARETQYF
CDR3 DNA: TGCAGTGCTAGATACAGGGCCCGGGAGACCCAGTACTTC

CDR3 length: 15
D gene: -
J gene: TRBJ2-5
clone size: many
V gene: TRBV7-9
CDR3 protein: CASSLAGGAKETQYF
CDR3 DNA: TGTGCCAGCAGCTTAGCTGGGGGGGCAAAAGAGACCCAGTACTTC

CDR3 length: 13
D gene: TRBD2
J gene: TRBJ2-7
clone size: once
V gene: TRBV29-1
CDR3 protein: CSVLAGDSYEQYF
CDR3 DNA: TGCAGCGTCCTAGCGGGAGATTCCTACGAGCAGTACTTC

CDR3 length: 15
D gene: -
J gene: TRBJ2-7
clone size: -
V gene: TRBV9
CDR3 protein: CASSVGPSQSYEQYF
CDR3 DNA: TGTGCCAGCAGCGTAGGTCCCAGCCAGTCGTACGAGCAGTACTTC

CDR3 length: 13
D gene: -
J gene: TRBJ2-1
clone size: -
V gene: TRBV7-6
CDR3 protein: CASSLVSSGEQFF
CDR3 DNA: TGTGCCAGCAGCTTAGTGTCCTCCGGGGAGCAGTTCTTC

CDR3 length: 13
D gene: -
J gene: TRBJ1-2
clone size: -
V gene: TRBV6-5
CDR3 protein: CASRRTVGYGYTF
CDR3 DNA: TGTGCCAGCAGGAGAACCGTTGGCTATGGCTACACCTTC

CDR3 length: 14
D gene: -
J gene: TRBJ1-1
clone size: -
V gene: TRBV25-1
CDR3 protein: CASRTGTRNTEAFF
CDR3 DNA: TGTGCCAGCAGGACCGGGACGAGGAACACTGAAGCTTTCTTC

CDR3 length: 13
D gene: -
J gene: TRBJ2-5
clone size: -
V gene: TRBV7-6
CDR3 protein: CASSSLAQETQYF
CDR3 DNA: TGTGCCAGCAGCTCGTTGGCCCAAGAGACCCAGTACTTC

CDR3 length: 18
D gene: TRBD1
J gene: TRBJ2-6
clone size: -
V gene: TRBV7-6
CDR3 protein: CASSETGYGFSGANVLTF
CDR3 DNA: TGTGCCAGCAGCGAGACAGGGTATGGATTCTCTGGGGCCAACGTCCTGACTTTC

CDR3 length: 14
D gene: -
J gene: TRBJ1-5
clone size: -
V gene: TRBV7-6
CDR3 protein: CASSLLGNEQPQHF
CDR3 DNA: TGTGCCAGCAGCTTACTGGGCAACGAACAGCCCCAGCATTTT

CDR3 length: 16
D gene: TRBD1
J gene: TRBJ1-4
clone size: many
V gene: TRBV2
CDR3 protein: CASSGVTGTDNEKLFF
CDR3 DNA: TGTGCCAGCAGTGGGGTAACCGGGACAGATAATGAAAAACTGTTTTTT

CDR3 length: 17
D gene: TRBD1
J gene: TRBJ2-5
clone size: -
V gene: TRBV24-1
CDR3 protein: CATSDFGQGTVGETQYF
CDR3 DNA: TGTGCCACCAGTGATTTCGGACAGGGGACCGTAGGGGAGACCCAGTACTTC

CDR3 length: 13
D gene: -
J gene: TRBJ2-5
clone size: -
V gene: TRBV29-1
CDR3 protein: CSAERGYQETQYF
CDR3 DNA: TGCAGCGCCGAAAGGGGTTACCAAGAGACCCAGTACTTC

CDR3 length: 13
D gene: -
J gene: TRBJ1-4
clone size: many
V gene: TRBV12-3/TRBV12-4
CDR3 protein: CASSLWGNEKLFF
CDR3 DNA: TGTGCCAGCAGTTTATGGGGGAATGAAAAACTGTTTTTT

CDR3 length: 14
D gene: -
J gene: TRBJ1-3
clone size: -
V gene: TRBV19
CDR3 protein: CASNAGAAGNTIYF
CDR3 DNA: TGTGCCAGTAACGCGGGGGCGGCTGGAAACACCATATATTTT

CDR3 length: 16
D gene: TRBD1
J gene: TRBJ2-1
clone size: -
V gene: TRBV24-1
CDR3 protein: CATSETPGGIYNEQFF
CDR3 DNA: TGTGCCACCAGTGAGACCCCAGGGGGCATCTACAATGAGCAGTTCTTC

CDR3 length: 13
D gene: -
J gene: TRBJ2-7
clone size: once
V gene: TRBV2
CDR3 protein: CASKRESSYEQYF
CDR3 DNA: TGTGCCAGCAAAAGGGAAAGCTCCTACGAGCAGTACTTC

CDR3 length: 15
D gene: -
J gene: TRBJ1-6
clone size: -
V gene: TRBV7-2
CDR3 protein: CASRLNPTGSSPLHF
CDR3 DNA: TGTGCCAGCAGATTAAACCCCACAGGGTCTTCACCCCTCCACTTT

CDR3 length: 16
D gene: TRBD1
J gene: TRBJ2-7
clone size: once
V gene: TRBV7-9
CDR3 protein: CASSLGPGTGTYEQYF
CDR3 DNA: TGTGCCAGCAGCTTAGGGCCCGGGACAGGGACCTACGAGCAGTACTTC